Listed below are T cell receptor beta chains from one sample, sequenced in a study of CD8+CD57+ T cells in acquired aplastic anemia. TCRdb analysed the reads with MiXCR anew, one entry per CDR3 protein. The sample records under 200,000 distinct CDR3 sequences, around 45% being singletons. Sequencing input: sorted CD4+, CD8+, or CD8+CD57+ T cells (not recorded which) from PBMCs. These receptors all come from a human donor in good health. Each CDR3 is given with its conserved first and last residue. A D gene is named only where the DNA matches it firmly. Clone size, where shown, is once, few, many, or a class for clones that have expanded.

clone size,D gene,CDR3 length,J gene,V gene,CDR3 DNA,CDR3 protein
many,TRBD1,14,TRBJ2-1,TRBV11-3,TGTGCCAGCAGCTCAGGGACACAGGGGATTGAGCAGTTCTTC,CASSSGTQGIEQFF
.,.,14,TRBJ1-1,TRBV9,TGTGCCAGCAGCCCGATTGCCTGGGACACTGAAGCTTTCTTT,CASSPIAWDTEAFF
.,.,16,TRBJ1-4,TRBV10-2,TGCGCCAGCAGTGGAACGTTCAGGATAGGGAACGAAAAACTGTTTTTT,CASSGTFRIGNEKLFF
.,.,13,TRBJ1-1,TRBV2,TGTGCCAGCAGCTCCTCAGCGAACACTGAAGCTTTCTTT,CASSSSANTEAFF
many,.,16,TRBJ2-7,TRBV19,TGTGCCAGTAGTAACCCGGGCGGTAGCAGAACCTACGAGCAGTACTTC,CASSNPGGSRTYEQYF
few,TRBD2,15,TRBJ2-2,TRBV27,TGTGCCAGCAGTCCGTTAGCGGGAGTCACCGGGGAGCTGTTTTTT,CASSPLAGVTGELFF
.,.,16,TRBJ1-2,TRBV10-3,TGTGCCATCAGTGAGCCCCGGACACCGGGGGACTATGGCTACACCTTC,CAISEPRTPGDYGYTF
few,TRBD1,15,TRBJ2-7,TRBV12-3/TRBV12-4,TGTGCCAGCAGTTTACGGGACAGGGTATCCTACGAGCAGTACTTC,CASSLRDRVSYEQYF
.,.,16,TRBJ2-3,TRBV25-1,TGTGCCAGCAGTGAATTGTCCCAGGAATCCACAGGTACGCAGTATTTT,CASSELSQESTGTQYF
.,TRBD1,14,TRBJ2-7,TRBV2,TGTGCCAGCAGAGAGACAGGGAGCTCCTACGAGCAGTACTTC,CASRETGSSYEQYF
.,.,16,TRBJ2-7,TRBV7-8,TGTGCCAGCAGCGTACAAGGGGGAGGGGTAGGTTACGAGCAGTACTTC,CASSVQGGGVGYEQYF
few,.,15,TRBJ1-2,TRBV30,TGTGCCTCGACAAATTTTGGGGTAGCTAACTATGGCTACACCTTC,CASTNFGVANYGYTF
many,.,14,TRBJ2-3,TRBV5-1,TGCGCCAGCACCTTTACGGGAGGCACAGATACGCAGTATTTT,CASTFTGGTDTQYF
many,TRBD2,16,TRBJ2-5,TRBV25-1,TGTGCCAGCAGTGGGACTAGCGGGAGGGCCTCGCAGACCCAGTACTTC,CASSGTSGRASQTQYF
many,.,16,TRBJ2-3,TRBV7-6,TGTGCCAGCAGCTTAGAGGCTAGTCTAGCCGCAGATACGCAGTATTTT,CASSLEASLAADTQYF